The text below deals with one T cell receptor (beta chain). Its antigen is unknown. This entry comes from a study of T cell clonotyping in hematopoietic cell transplantation. Some clones are missing from TCRdb's copy, which holds only in-frame ones; the method was immunoSEQ multiplex PCR. Among about 27,000 clones listed, roughly 71% were seen once. The time point denotes: recipient sample about 28 days before transplant, after cytoreduction. The CDR3 totals 17 residues. Losses at the gene ends were 2 bases for V and 5 bases for J; bases not matched to a gene: 11. The germline gives CDR1 SNHLY, CDR2 FYNNEI. Study findings and constraints: Higher Inverse Simpson Index values in graft donor and pretransplant recipient predicted broader posttransplant TCR diversity.

The chain combines TRBV2 with TRBJ1-5, with 8 bases lining up with TRBD1. This clonotype originated in a man aged 50 or older with myelodysplastic syndrome. Some clones in this sample may be carry-over from other donors' samples. The material sequenced was peripheral blood mononuclear cells, taken before stem cell transplant. CDR3 bases: TGTGCCAGCAGTGAAAGACTCCGGACAGGGTACGATCAGCCCCAGCATTTT. Residues: CASSERLRTGYDQPQHF.